This TCR beta chain was captured in a study of PD-1 blockade in classical Hodgkin lymphoma (dated by TCRdb to 2020 to 2021). About the full investigation: To define a peripheral blood immune signature of response to PD-1 blockade in classical Hodgkin lymphoma, the study combined TCR beta sequencing with CyTOF.

Reading the label with the study, this specimen's time point is: newly diagnosed, previously untreated cHL patient sample. Using a Miltenyi CD4+ T cell isolation kit, CD4+ T cells were purified from thawed PBMCs through magnetic negative selection. As a comparison group for the relapsed/refractory trial patients, PBMCs were sequenced from patients with newly diagnosed, previously untreated classical Hodgkin lymphoma. Peripheral blood was collected in 8 mL Vacutainer Cell Preparation Tubes, from which PBMCs were isolated by centrifugation and then cryopreserved. Purified CD4+ and CD8+ fractions were generated only in cases for which an additional PBMC sample was available. Magnetically labelled cells were removed on LS columns in a quadroMACS separator, and the flow-through was retained as the purified fraction. About this clone itself: Its antigen is unknown. Nothing much larger sits one base from this clone, and base qualities are not available.

Genomic DNA was extracted with the Qiagen DNeasy kit from unsorted PBMCs and from negatively selected CD4+ and CD8+ fractions. Amplification of TCR beta CDR3 regions was done by immunoSEQ multiplex PCR with primers that anneal to V and J segments. A synthetic immune receptor repertoire was used to minimize amplification bias, and remaining bias was computationally removed after sequencing. The original methods were these. Repertoire diversity was quantified as the Shannon entropy index using custom Python scripts. Unsorted, CD4+ and CD8+ repertoires were analyzed separately, except in combined analyses where CD4+ and CD8+ sequences were merged in silico. TCRdb took this table from immuneACCESS and kept in-frame rearrangements with V and J called. Such tables lack part of the clones; where checked against another copy, unresolved V genes explain under half of the gap, and the rest is unexplained. Clone size and the V and J calls come from that table; the DNA yielded D and trimming. Counted in this sample were about 15,000 clones; 85% to 90% of them appeared once. The ten largest clones capture 0.84% of the sample.

Based on the germline V gene (reference sequence), the CDR1 and CDR2 sequences are LNHNV and YYDKDF. V ends up 3 bases short and J 4 bases short, with an unmatched junction base count of 17. The CDR3 spans 18 residues, from the cysteine through the phenylalanine. The retained sequence is limited to the CDR3, 54 bases, with the frame set at the first base. Overall study outcomes, separate from this receptor: Only a single clinical trial cohort was studied, and what caused the repertoire differences, possibly disease activity or prior therapy, remained undefined. Baseline TCR diversity was reported as lower in newly diagnosed patients than in healthy donors, and lower still in relapsed/refractory patients.

Sequenced: CD4+ T cells from blood. The TCR comes from a human donor with classical Hodgkin lymphoma. The V and J segments used are TRBV15 and TRBJ2-7, and TRBD2 aligns with 8 junction nucleotides. Here the CDR3 is given as CATSRGSKFVVAGYEQYF. The bases read TGTGCCACCAGCAGGGGGAGTAAATTTGTAGTAGCGGGATACGAGCAGTACTTC.